The clone carrying this TCR beta chain was recorded at least ten times. Its antigen remains unknown. A much larger clone sits a single nucleotide away, making a read error possible. Flow cytometry had shown expanded CD8+CD57+ cells in the patients chosen for sequencing. Every patient had severe acquired aplastic anemia. Genomic DNA provided the template from which TCR beta VDJ and CDR3 profiles were obtained. TCRdb re-called the reads through MiXCR, storing one row per CDR3 protein. In the table there are about 160,000 distinct CDR3 sequences, over 40% of which are singletons. This sample is drawn from a study of CD8+CD57+ T cells in acquired aplastic anemia. For the study at large: Sorted cells (CD4+ and CD8+) yielded DNA amounts that averaged approximately 3 ug.

Germline V lookup: CDR1 ENHRY, CDR2 SYGVKD. This CDR3 has 15 amino acids. V shed 6 bases, J shed 2 bases, and the junction held 9 bases outside the gene matches. Notes on the study in general: Patients and controls shared 25 to 30 CD8+ CDR3 sequences.

This receptor was identified in a human donor with aplastic anemia. V gene TRBV10-3 combines with J gene TRBJ2-7, with 8 bases lining up with TRBD2. What was sequenced was sorted CD4+, CD8+, or CD8+CD57+ T cells (not recorded which) from PBMCs. The CDR3, as DNA: TGTGCCATCAGCCCTGGACGGGGGGGCGCCTACGAGCAGTACTTC. It specifies CAISPGRGGAYEQYF.